This T cell receptor (beta chain) was found in a study of monozygotic twins with inflammatory bowel disease. TCRdb reprocessed the 5' RACE reads; each CDR3 protein has one entry and no DNA is given. Here the sample table reports about 300,000 distinct CDR3 sequences. CDR1 and CDR2 (germline): SQVTM, ANQGSEA. There are 12 residues in the CDR3. This rearrangement joins TRBV29-1 to TRBJ1-5; TCRdb gives TRBD1 as the D gene, but with no DNA this cannot be confirmed. Sequenced input: blood. The receptor was isolated from a human donor with ulcerative colitis or Crohn's disease, or a healthy co-twin of an affected twin (not recorded which). CDR3 region: CSAGTGNQPQHF.